This TCR beta chain came from a study of sequential checkpoint blockade in melanoma. Study as a whole: Arm A got nivolumab then ipilimumab; arm B the reverse, 1:1. Maintenance nivolumab came after either treatment sequence.

Per the germline V gene, CDR1 is MDHEN and CDR2 is SYDVKM. The junction had 10 bases not matched to a gene; V was cut back by 3 bases and J by 5 bases. This CDR3 has 17 amino acids. This clone was seen once. This sample's treatment: randomized to nivolumab then ipilimumab (arm A) or the reverse (arm B). No patient had prior DNA-damaging chemotherapy. From thawed PBMCs, live CD3+CD8+ cells negative for CD19 and CD56 were sorted. The table came from immunoSEQ multiplex PCR; TCRdb's copy has only in-frame clones and leaves some out. Of about 20,000 clones listed, approximately 80% are singletons. The chain has TRBV28 and TRBJ2-5; 12 positions match TRBD2. This TCR came from a human donor with melanoma. The starting material was CD8+ T cells sorted from blood (inferred from file names), obtained from a patient given nivolumab and ipilimumab in sequence. The CDR3 reads CASSFRLAGGRRETQYF. CDR3 DNA sequence: TGTGCCAGCAGTTTCCGTCTAGCGGGGGGGCGGCGGGAGACCCAGTACTTC.